This T cell receptor (beta chain) emerged from a study of technical replicates of blood from four donors. The V end was cut by 7 bases, the J end by 1 base, with 23 bases between. The length of the CDR3 is 18 residues. Germline V gene lookup returns CDR1 SGHNT and CDR2 YENEEA. TCRdb's table, derived via immunoSEQ multiplex PCR, lists solely in-frame clones and lacks some. The sample holds approximately 81,000 clones, nearly 97% seen once. The receptor was isolated from a human donor in good health. The V gene is TRBV11-3, the J gene TRBJ1-3; tentatively, D is TRBD1 (6 bases). Sequencing input: T cells isolated from PBMCs. CDR3 sequence (DNA): TGTGCCAGCACCCCGAGGTGGGACACAAAAGGGTCTGGAAACACCATATATTTT. It yields the protein CASTPRWDTKGSGNTIYF. Together with reference TRBV11-3 and TRBJ1-3, the CDR3 gives the full variable domain: EAGVVQSPRYKIIEKKQPVAFWCNPISGHNTLYWYLQNLGQGPELLIRYENEEAVDDSQLPKDRFSAERLKGVDSTLKIQPAELGDSAVYLCASTPRWDTKGSGNTIYFGEGSWLTVV.